This T cell receptor (beta chain) was sequenced for a study of cytomegalovirus exposure and HLA in healthy donors. On this clone: No antigen is known for it.

Trimming took 2 bases from V and 0 from J, leaving 11 bases between them. This CDR3 is built from 15 residues. The germline V gene has CDR1 PRHDT and CDR2 FYEKMQ (reference sequence). Broader study findings: Most TCR sequences showed up rarely, but some public TCRs showed up in many donors. Researchers counted around 180 TCR beta chains as cytomegalovirus-associated.

Measured with immunoSEQ multiplex PCR; TCRdb has only the in-frame clones, and not every one. Seen here are tens of thousands of clones, more than 80% observed once, and the top ten hold less than 6%. The specimen was PBMCs. V usage is TRBV13 and J usage is TRBJ2-7, with D perhaps matching TRBD2 (5 bases). The sequence was obtained from a young woman in good health and CMV-seronegative. The CDR3 region is CASSLFGVSSYEQYF. The CDR3 nucleotides are TGTGCCAGCAGCTTATTCGGGGTAAGCTCCTACGAGCAGTACTTC.